This T cell receptor (beta chain) was recorded in a study of tumor and adjacent non-tumor tissue in lung cancer. Germline loops: CDR1 DFQATT, CDR2 SNEGSKA (reference sequence). The length of the CDR3 is 14 residues. Trimming pared 1 base from V and 0 bases from J, leaving 8 bases between. The library came from three nested PCR rounds adapted from ARM-PCR protocols. From the multiplex PCR reads, TCRdb called clonotypes with MiXCR, one entry per CDR3 protein. The sample yields more than 95,000 distinct CDR3 sequences, around three fifths seen once. This clonotype was seen a few times. RNA was extracted from bulk tissue without any cell sorting.

Sequencing input: lung tumor tissue. The TCR originated in a young man with non-small cell lung cancer. The chain uses TRBV20-1 and TRBJ2-3; D remains ambiguous. CDR3 sequence (DNA): TGCAGTGCTAGAGGGACGGATAGCACAGATACGCAGTATTTT. This codes for CSARGTDSTDTQYF.